The sample holds many counts of the clone carrying this TCR beta chain. Its cognate antigen is unknown. The data were obtained in a study of metastatic and nonmetastatic thyroid tumors. On the study more broadly: Malignant and benign thyroid patients had repertoires compared in peripheral blood and tumor or nodule tissue.

Trimming shortened V by 0 bases and J by 4 bases, and 10 bases separated the two germline ends. The germline V gene encodes CDR1 DFQATT and CDR2 SNEGSKA (reference sequence). The CDR3 spans 13 residues. Original processing notes: Built for papillary thyroid cancer, a distant-metastasis classifier drew on CDR3 differences across clinicopathological groups. With MiXCR, TCRdb reprocessed the PCR reads. For this entry, the V and J calls and clone size follow TCRdb and not the study's own pipeline. The sample records about 40,000 clones, 28% being singletons. Study observations and caveats: In both blood and tumor samples, TCR beta diversity was reported significantly higher for malignant than benign nodules.

Thyroid surgery was performed in patients who had received no treatment beforehand. The sample comprised blood. The genes are TRBV20-1 and TRBJ2-7; no definite D call. The receptor was isolated from a male donor with papillary thyroid cancer or a benign thyroid nodule (not recorded which). Some clones in this sample may be carry-over from other donors' samples. The CDR3 here is CSARDIRQYEQYF. The CDR3 DNA sequence: TGCAGTGCTAGAGATATCCGGCAGTACGAGCAGTACTTC.